The 31 T cell receptor beta chains presented below share a single source sample, sequenced in a study of blood T cell repertoires in COVID-19. Profiled with immunoSEQ multiplex PCR; TCRdb holds only in-frame clones, not every one. The sample holds some 220,000 clones, approximately 83% seen once. The specimen was peripheral blood. Receptors were obtained from a woman aged 55-70 years with acute or convalescent COVID-19.

The J gene is TRBJ2-1, the V gene TRBV3-1 (or the pseudogene TRBV3-2); the D is unclear. There are 14 residues in the CDR3. Germline CDR1 LGHDT, CDR2 YNNKEL (reference sequence). V gave up 5 bases and J gave up 4 bases, with 12 bases separating them. This CDR3 reads CASSVSRHYNEQFF. The CDR3 DNA sequence: TGTGCCAGCAGCGTGTCTCGACATTACAATGAGCAGTTCTTC.

The chain employs TRBV7-2 and TRBJ2-1; TRBD1 aligns across 10 bases. V trimming: 2 bases; J trimming: 4 bases; junction bases outside the gene matches: 2. The CDR3 spans 15 residues. Germline CDR1 and CDR2: SGHTA and FQGNSA. CDR3 sequence reads: CASSLRDRGYNEQFF. Here the CDR3 DNA reads TGTGCCAGCAGCTTAAGGGACAGGGGATACAATGAGCAGTTCTTC.

The chain couples TRBV5-5 to TRBJ1-2, with D perhaps TRBD1 (5 bases). There are 15 residues in the CDR3. The germline V and J ends were trimmed by 1 base and 3 bases, with 13 bases remaining between them. Per the germline V gene, CDR1 is SGHKS and CDR2 is YYEKEE (reference sequence). The CDR3 loop is CASSLNLGVDYGYTF. CDR3 nucleotides: TGTGCCAGCAGCTTGAATTTAGGGGTGGACTATGGCTACACCTTC. The full variable domain, in which reference TRBV5-5 and TRBJ1-2 provide the parts outside the CDR3, is DAGVTQSPTHLIKTRGQQVTLRCSPISGHKSVSWYQQVLGQGPQFIFQYYEKEERGRGNFPDRFSARQFPNYSSELNVNALLLGDSALYLCASSLNLGVDYGYTFGSGTRLTVV.

This clone was seen once. This rearrangement joins TRBV7-9 to TRBJ2-2, with 9 bases that match TRBD2. Germline V CDR1 and CDR2: SEHNR, FQNEAQ (reference sequence). The CDR3 consists of 16 residues. The V gene end was trimmed by 4 bases and the J gene end by 2 bases; junction bases not matched to a gene: 5. The CDR3 region is CASSSRAGGNTGELFF. In nucleotides, the CDR3 is TGTGCCAGCAGCTCACGAGCGGGGGGCAACACCGGGGAGCTGTTTTTT.

The chain couples TRBV19 to TRBJ2-3, with TRBD2 identical over 10 bases. This CDR3 contains 15 residues. The germline V gene encodes CDR1 LNHDA and CDR2 SQIVND (reference sequence). The V segment lost 6 bases and the J segment 2 bases; nucleotides outside the gene matches: 5. CDR3 sequence reads: CASRETSGPTDTQYF. CDR3 DNA: TGTGCCAGTAGGGAGACTAGCGGGCCCACAGATACGCAGTATTTT. Based on the CDR3 plus reference TRBV19 and TRBJ2-3, the full variable domain is DGGITQSPKYLFRKEGQNVTLSCEQNLNHDAMYWYRQDPGQGLRLIYYSQIVNDFQKGDIAEGYSVSREKKESFPLTVTSAQKNPTAFYLCASRETSGPTDTQYFGPGTRLTVL.

This chain joins TRBV5-1 and TRBJ2-3; D remains unclear. The V end lost 0 bases, the J end lost 3 bases, and 5 bases lay between the germline ends. The CDR3 spans 13 residues. Germline CDR1 SGHRS, CDR2 YFSETQ. The CDR3 spells CASSLDSTDTQYF. DNA for the CDR3: TGCGCCAGCAGCTTGGACTCAACAGATACGCAGTATTTT.

The CDR3 protein is CASSYSARSYEQYF. The CDR3 region has the DNA TGTGCCAGCAGTTACTCTGCCAGGTCCTACGAGCAGTACTTC. The chain links TRBV6-6 to TRBJ2-7; D is undetermined. This CDR3 has 14 amino acids. Trimming took 0 bases from V and 1 from J, leaving 7 bases between them. Germline V gives CDR1 MNHNY, CDR2 SVGAGI (reference sequence).

The chain couples TRBV7-9 to TRBJ2-3; TRBD1 matches at 7 bases. CDR1 is SEHNR, CDR2 FQNEAQ, per germline (reference sequence). The CDR3 has 17 amino acids. Unmatched junction bases numbered 8, after V lost 1 base and J lost 1 base. The CDR3 DNA sequence: TGTGCCAGCAGCTTAGGACAGGGTGGCCCCGGCACAGATACGCAGTATTTT. This gives the protein CASSLGQGGPGTDTQYF.

The chain combines TRBV4-1 with TRBJ2-7; perhaps TRBD1 as D (5 bases). CDR1 and CDR2 (germline): MGHRA, YSYEKL. This CDR3 spans 13 amino acids. V dropped 1 base and J dropped 4 bases, with 8 bases sitting between them. In nucleotides, the CDR3 is TGCGCCAGCAGCCAAGGACAGTTATACGAGCAGTACTTC. This encodes CASSQGQLYEQYF.

This clone was observed a handful of times. The J gene is TRBJ2-3, the V gene TRBV21-1; TRBD2, the D gene given by the table, was not confirmed from the DNA. TRBV21-1 is tagged as a pseudogene. The CDR3 contains 15 residues. The CDR3 sequence: CASSKAGLAGGTVYF. The CDR3 DNA reads TGTGCCAGCAGCAAAGCGGGACTAGCGGGGGGGACGGTGTATTTT.

The genes are TRBV5-1 and TRBJ2-1; D possibly corresponds to TRBD1 (6 bases). This CDR3 contains 12 residues. CDR1 and CDR2 from the germline V gene are SGHRS and YFSETQ. V lost 5 bases to trimming and J lost 8 bases, with 11 bases between them. Written as DNA, the CDR3 is TGCGCCAGCAGTTCACAGGGTGATGAGCAGTTCTTC. Its protein is CASSSQGDEQFF.

The genes are TRBV3-1 (or the pseudogene TRBV3-2) and TRBJ1-1, with TRBD1 matching over 9 bases. The CDR3 is 14 amino acids. V shed 8 bases, J shed 4 bases, and the junction held 8 bases outside the gene matches. CDR1 is LGHDT and CDR2 is YNNKEL in the germline V gene (reference sequence). Here the CDR3 DNA reads TGTGCCAGCGGACAGGGGTCTTTAGGCACTGAAGCTTTCTTT. This codes for CASGQGSLGTEAFF.

The chain couples TRBV18 to TRBJ1-5; possibly TRBD1 for D (6 bases). Germline V CDR1 and CDR2: KGHSH, LQKENI. Deletions cut 2 bases from V and 3 bases from J, with 17 bases between. This CDR3 region has 17 residues. The CDR3 reads CASSPTWTAGVNQPQHF. CDR3 DNA: TGTGCCAGCTCACCAACGTGGACAGCCGGAGTCAATCAGCCCCAGCATTTT.

This clone was detected once. The V call is TRBV29-1, the J call TRBJ1-2; tentative D call: TRBD1 (6 bases). Germline loops: CDR1 SQVTM, CDR2 ANQGSEA. CDR3 size: 15 residues. Deletions cut 0 bases from V and 0 bases from J, with 11 bases between. CDR3 residues: CSVEERGGPNYGYTF. In DNA form, the CDR3 reads TGCAGCGTTGAAGAGAGGGGGGGCCCTAACTATGGCTACACCTTC.

This chain connects TRBV6-4 to TRBJ2-3; possible D gene TRBD2, 7 bases. The germline CDR1 and CDR2 sequences are MRHNA and SNTAGT. There are 16 residues in the CDR3. V was shortened by 3 bases and J by 4 bases, with 17 bases between the two germline ends. CDR3: CASSETTGGWADTQYF. Written as DNA, the CDR3 is TGTGCCAGCAGTGAAACGACGGGGGGCTGGGCAGATACGCAGTATTTT.

V usage is TRBV19 and J usage is TRBJ1-2; D not resolved. Germline V gene lookup returns CDR1 LNHDA and CDR2 SQIVND (reference sequence). Trimming took 10 bases from V and 4 from J, leaving 13 bases between them. The CDR3 is 12 residues long. CDR3 in amino acids: CATRIRGYGYTF. CDR3 sequence (DNA): TGTGCCACTAGGATCCGGGGCTATGGCTACACCTTC.

This chain uses TRBV20-1 with TRBJ1-4; D call uncertain. Germline V gives CDR1 DFQATT, CDR2 SNEGSKA (reference sequence). This CDR3 has 13 amino acids. V lost 3 bases and J 4 bases, leaving 9 bases between the germline ends. CDR3 amino acids: CSASMSNNEKLFF. The CDR3 coding sequence is TGCAGTGCTAGTATGTCAAATAATGAAAAACTGTTTTTT.

The CDR3 spells CASSFGQSRADIQYF. The CDR3, as DNA: TGTGCCAGCAGCTTTGGACAGTCCAGGGCGGACATTCAGTACTTC. The chain is built from TRBV7-9 and TRBJ2-4; tentatively, D is TRBD1 (6 bases). Between the trimmed V and J ends, which lost 3 bases and 8 bases, there was a span of 17 bases. The germline CDR1 and CDR2 sequences are SEHNR and FQNEAQ (reference sequence). CDR3 length: 15 amino acids.

The V gene is TRBV6-5, the J gene TRBJ1-6; D is ambiguous. Between the trimmed V and J ends, which lost 8 bases and 10 bases, there was a span of 21 bases. The CDR3 extends over 15 amino acids. CDR1 is MNHEY and CDR2 is SVGAGI in the germline V gene. Written as DNA, the CDR3 is TGTGCCAGCGCTGGACGGGGAGAGACGGAATCACCCCTCCACTTT. Amino acid sequence: CASAGRGETESPLHF.

The chain combines TRBV7-2 with TRBJ2-7, with 7 bases matching TRBD1. Trimming removed 5 bases from V and 4 bases from J; junction bases left unmatched: 11. The CDR3 sequence is 15 residues long. CDR1 is SGHTA, CDR2 FQGNSA, per germline. The CDR3 is CASSEGQGVGYEQYF. The CDR3 DNA reads as TGTGCCAGCAGCGAGGGGCAGGGGGTGGGTTACGAGCAGTACTTC.

This chain links TRBV7-8 with TRBJ1-1; 7 bases are shared with TRBD1. CDR1 is SGHVS and CDR2 is FQNEAQ in the germline V gene. The CDR3 has 13 amino acids. With 6 bases clipped from V and 8 bases from J, the junction kept 9 bases outside the gene matches. This CDR3 is CASSNDRAVEAFF. CDR3 in DNA: TGTGCCAGCAGTAACGACAGGGCCGTGGAAGCTTTCTTT.

The chain couples TRBV7-2 to TRBJ1-2; 8 nucleotides line up with TRBD1. The junction had 3 bases not matched to a gene; V was cut back by 3 bases and J by 6 bases. Germline V CDR1 and CDR2: SGHTA, FQGNSA. This CDR3 has 13 residues. The CDR3 reads CASSFTGGNGYTF. The CDR3 DNA follows: TGTGCCAGCAGCTTTACAGGGGGAAATGGCTACACCTTC.

V is TRBV29-1 and J is TRBJ1-2; 7 bases map to TRBD1. This CDR3 is 14 amino acids long. Trimming cost V 6 bases and J 6 bases; bases outside gene matches: 13. Germline V lookup: CDR1 SQVTM, CDR2 ANQGSEA. DNA for the CDR3: TGCAGCGTAGAACGGGGTCCAGGGGGTAATGGCTACACCTTC. Translating it yields CSVERGPGGNGYTF.

The chain carries TRBV6-1 and TRBJ1-2; D gene unclear. V dropped 3 bases and J dropped 4 bases, with 9 bases sitting between them. The CDR3 runs to 13 residues. Germline V gene lookup returns CDR1 MNHNS and CDR2 SASEGT. For the CDR3, the DNA is TGTGCCAGCAGTGATACCGGCGGCTATGGCTACACCTTC. Residues: CASSDTGGYGYTF.

This clone was counted only a few times. The chain is built from TRBV7-2 and TRBJ2-7; 7 positions agree with TRBD2. V trimming: 3 bases; J trimming: 7 bases; junction bases outside the gene matches: 6. CDR1 SGHTA and CDR2 FQGNSA come from the germline V gene. The CDR3 sequence is 13 residues long. For the CDR3, the DNA is TGTGCCAGCAGCTTTGAGACTAGCTTAGAGCAGTACTTC. It is translated as CASSFETSLEQYF.

This clone was seen a few times. V gene TRBV5-1 combines with J gene TRBJ1-1; D not certain. The CDR3 contains 13 residues. Germline V gene lookup returns CDR1 SGHRS and CDR2 YFSETQ. The V end lost 3 bases, the J end lost 3 bases, and 9 bases lay between the germline ends. The CDR3 region is CASSSGSDTEAFF. CDR3 DNA: TGCGCCAGCAGCTCGGGTTCAGACACTGAAGCTTTCTTT.

This clone showed up just a few times. The chain is built from TRBV19 and TRBJ1-3; D gene ambiguous. V dropped 7 bases and J dropped 0 bases, with 10 bases sitting between them. CDR3 length: 14 amino acids. The germline V gene encodes CDR1 LNHDA and CDR2 SQIVND (reference sequence). CDR3: CASTEQNSGNTIYF. The DNA for the CDR3 is TGTGCCAGTACTGAGCAAAACTCTGGAAACACCATATATTTT.

The chain links TRBV3-1 (or the pseudogene TRBV3-2) to TRBJ1-2, with D unclear. V dropped 1 base and J dropped 5 bases, with 14 bases sitting between them. The germline CDR1 and CDR2 sequences are LGHDT and YNNKEL (reference sequence). CDR3 length: 15 amino acids. The CDR3 DNA follows: TGTGCCAGCAGCCAAGGAAACGAACCGACTTATGGCTACACCTTC. It codes for CASSQGNEPTYGYTF.

The rearrangement joins TRBV19 to TRBJ1-4; 8 bases are a match to TRBD1. This CDR3 has 16 residues. In germline, CDR1 is LNHDA, CDR2 SQIVND (reference sequence). The ends lost 7 bases at V and 3 bases at J; junction bases unmatched: 10. The CDR3 DNA sequence: TGTGCCAGTATTAGAGCCGCAGGGGGCTCTAATGAAAAACTGTTTTTT. Residues: CASIRAAGGSNEKLFF.

The chain links TRBV27 to TRBJ2-3, with D uncertain. Trimming cost V 6 bases and J 6 bases, with 7 bases left between them. Per the germline V gene, CDR1 is MNHEY and CDR2 is SMNVEV (reference sequence). The CDR3 spans 11 residues. The CDR3 nucleotides are TGTGCCAGCAGCCTCGGGGATACGCAGTATTTT. It specifies CASSLGDTQYF.

The V and J genes are TRBV5-1 and TRBJ1-1, with unresolved D. Trimming left V 4 bases short and J 1 base short, with 14 bases between. This CDR3 has 15 amino acids. Germline V gene sequence: CDR1 SGHRS, CDR2 YFSETQ. The CDR3 here is CASSRTTVGNTEAFF. In DNA form, the CDR3 reads TGCGCCAGCAGCCGGACTACCGTCGGGAACACTGAAGCTTTCTTT.